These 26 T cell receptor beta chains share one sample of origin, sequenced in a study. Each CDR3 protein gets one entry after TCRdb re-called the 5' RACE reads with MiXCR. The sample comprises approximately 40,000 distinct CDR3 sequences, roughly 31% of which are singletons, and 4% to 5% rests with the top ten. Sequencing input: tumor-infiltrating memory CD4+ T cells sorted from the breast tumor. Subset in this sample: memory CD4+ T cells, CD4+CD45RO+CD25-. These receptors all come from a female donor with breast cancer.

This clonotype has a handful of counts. The CDR3 coding sequence is TGCAGTGCCCAAACAGGGGGTCGAGGTGAAAAACTGTTTTTT. Translation: CSAQTGGRGEKLFF. The chain links TRBV20-1 to TRBJ1-4; 8 bases line up with TRBD1. CDR3 length: 14 residues. The germline gives CDR1 DFQATT, CDR2 SNEGSKA (reference sequence). Trimming took 6 bases from V and 7 from J; bases not matched to a gene: 10.

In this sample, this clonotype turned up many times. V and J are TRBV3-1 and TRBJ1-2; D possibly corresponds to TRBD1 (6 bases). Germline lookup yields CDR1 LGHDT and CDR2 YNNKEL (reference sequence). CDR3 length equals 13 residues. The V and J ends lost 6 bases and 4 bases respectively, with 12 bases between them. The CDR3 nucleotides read TGTGCCAGCAGTCGCGGACAGACCTATGGCTACACCTTC. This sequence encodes CASSRGQTYGYTF.

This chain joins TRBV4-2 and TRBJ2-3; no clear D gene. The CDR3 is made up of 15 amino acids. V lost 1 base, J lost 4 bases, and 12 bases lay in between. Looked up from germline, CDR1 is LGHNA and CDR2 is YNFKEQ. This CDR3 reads CASSQGSELADTQYF. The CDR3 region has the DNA TGTGCCAGCAGCCAAGGGTCCGAGCTCGCAGATACGCAGTATTTT.

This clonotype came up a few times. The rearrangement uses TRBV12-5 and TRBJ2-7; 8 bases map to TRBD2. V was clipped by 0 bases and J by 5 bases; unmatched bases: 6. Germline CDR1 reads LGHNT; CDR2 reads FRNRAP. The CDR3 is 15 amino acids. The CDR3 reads CASGLVAGEGHEQYF. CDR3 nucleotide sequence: TGTGCTAGTGGTTTGGTAGCGGGGGAGGGCCACGAGCAGTACTTC.

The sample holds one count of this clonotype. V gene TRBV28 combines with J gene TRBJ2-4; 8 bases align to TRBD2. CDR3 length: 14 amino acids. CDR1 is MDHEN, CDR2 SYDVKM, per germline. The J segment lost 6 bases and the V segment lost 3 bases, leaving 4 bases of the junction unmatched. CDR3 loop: CASSLSAGGNIQYF. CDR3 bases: TGTGCCAGCAGTTTGTCCGCGGGGGGAAACATTCAGTACTTC.

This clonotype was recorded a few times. CDR3 nucleotide sequence: TGTGCCAGCAGTTTAACTGGGGGGGGCGTAGGTGGAGATACGCAGTATTTT. Translation gives CASSLTGGGVGGDTQYF. This sequence joins TRBV12-3 or TRBV12-4 and TRBJ2-3; the D gene is possibly TRBD2 (7 bases). The CDR3 contains 17 residues. V was pared by 2 bases and J by 5 bases, with 20 bases between.

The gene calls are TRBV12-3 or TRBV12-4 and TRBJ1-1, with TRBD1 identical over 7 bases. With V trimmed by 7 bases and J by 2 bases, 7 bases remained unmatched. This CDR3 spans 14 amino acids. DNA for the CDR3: TGTGCCAGCACCCACAGGGGTATAAACACTGAAGCTTTCTTT. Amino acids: CASTHRGINTEAFF.

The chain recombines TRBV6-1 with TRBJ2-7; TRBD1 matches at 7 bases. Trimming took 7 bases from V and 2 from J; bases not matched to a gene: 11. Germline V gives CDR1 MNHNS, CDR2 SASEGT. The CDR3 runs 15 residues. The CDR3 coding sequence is TGTGCCAGCACTGGTCGTGGCGACAGGGCCTACGAGCAGTACTTC. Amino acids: CASTGRGDRAYEQYF.

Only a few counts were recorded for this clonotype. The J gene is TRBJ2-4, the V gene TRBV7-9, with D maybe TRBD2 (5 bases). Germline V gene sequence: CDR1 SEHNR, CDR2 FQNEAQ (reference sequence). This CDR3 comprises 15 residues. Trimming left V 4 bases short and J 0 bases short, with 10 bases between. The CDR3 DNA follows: TGTGCCAGCAGCTCCCCAGCGGTAGCCAAAAACATTCAGTACTTC. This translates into CASSSPAVAKNIQYF.

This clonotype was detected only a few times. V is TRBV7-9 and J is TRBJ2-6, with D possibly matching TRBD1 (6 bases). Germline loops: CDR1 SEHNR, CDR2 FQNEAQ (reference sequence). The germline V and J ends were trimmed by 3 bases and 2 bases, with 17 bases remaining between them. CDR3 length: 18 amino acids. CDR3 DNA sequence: TGTGCCAGCAGCTTCCGACAGGATCCTTTTCCTGGGGCCAACGTCCTGACTTTC. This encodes CASSFRQDPFPGANVLTF.

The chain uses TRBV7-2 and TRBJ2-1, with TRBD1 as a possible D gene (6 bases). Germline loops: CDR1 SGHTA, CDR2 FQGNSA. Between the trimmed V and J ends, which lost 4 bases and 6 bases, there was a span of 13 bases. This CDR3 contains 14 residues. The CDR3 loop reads CASSWDTEFNEQFF. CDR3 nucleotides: TGTGCCAGCAGCTGGGACACGGAATTCAATGAGCAGTTCTTC.

Written as DNA, the CDR3 is TGTGCCAGCAGCCCCCTGGTTCGGGGAGAGACCCAGTACTTC. It specifies CASSPLVRGETQYF. The J gene is TRBJ2-5, the V gene TRBV5-8, with D perhaps matching TRBD2 (5 bases). V was shortened by 4 bases and J by 4 bases, with 14 bases between the two germline ends. This CDR3 is 14 amino acids long. CDR1 and CDR2 (germline): SGHTS, YDEGEE.

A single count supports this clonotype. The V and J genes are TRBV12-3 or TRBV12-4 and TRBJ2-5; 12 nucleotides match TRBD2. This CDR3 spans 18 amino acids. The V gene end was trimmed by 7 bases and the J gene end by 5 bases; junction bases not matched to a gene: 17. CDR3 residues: CASTLSRASGRAGETQYF. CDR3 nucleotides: TGTGCCAGCACCCTGTCGCGAGCTAGCGGGAGGGCCGGTGAGACCCAGTACTTC.

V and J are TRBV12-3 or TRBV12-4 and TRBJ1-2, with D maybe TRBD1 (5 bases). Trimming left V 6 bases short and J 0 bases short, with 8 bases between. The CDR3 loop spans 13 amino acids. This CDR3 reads CASSWDANYGYTF. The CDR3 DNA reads TGTGCCAGCAGCTGGGACGCTAACTATGGCTACACCTTC.

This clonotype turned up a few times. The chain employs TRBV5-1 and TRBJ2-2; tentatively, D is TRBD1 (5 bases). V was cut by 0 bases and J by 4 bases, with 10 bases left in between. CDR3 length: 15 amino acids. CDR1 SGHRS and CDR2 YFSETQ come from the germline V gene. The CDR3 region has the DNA TGCGCCAGCAGCTTGGTTAGGGGTGCCACCGGGGAGCTGTTTTTT. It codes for CASSLVRGATGELFF.

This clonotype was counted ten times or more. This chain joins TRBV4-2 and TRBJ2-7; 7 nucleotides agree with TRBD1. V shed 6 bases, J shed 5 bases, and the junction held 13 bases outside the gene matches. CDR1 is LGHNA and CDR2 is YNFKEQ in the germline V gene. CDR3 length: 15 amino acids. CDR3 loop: CASSRRGGPVDEQYF. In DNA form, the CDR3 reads TGTGCCAGCAGTAGGAGAGGGGGCCCCGTCGACGAGCAGTACTTC.

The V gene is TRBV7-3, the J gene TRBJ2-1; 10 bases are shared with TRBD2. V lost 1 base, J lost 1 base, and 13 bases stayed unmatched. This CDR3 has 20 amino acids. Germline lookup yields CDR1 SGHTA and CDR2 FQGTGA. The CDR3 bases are TGTGCCAGCAGCTTAAGGCCCTGGACTAGCGGTGCCGGTTCCTACAATGAGCAGTTCTTC. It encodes CASSLRPWTSGAGSYNEQFF. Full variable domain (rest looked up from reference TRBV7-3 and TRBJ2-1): GAGVSQTPSNKVTEKGKYVELRCDPISGHTALYWYRQSLGQGPEFLIYFQGTGAADDSGLPNDRFFAVRPEGSVSTLKIQRTERGDSAVYLCASSLRPWTSGAGSYNEQFFGPGTRLTVL.

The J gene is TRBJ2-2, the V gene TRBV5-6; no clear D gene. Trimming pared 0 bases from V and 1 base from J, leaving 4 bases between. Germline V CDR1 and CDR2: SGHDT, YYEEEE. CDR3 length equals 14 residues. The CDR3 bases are TGTGCCAGCAGCTTGGTTATGAACACCGGGGAGCTGTTTTTT. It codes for CASSLVMNTGELFF.

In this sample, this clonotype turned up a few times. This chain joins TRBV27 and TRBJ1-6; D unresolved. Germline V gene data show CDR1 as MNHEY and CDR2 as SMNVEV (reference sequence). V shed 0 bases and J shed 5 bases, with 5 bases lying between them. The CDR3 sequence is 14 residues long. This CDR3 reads CASSLSGNNSPLHF. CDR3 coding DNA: TGTGCCAGCAGTTTATCGGGTAATAATTCACCCCTCCACTTT.

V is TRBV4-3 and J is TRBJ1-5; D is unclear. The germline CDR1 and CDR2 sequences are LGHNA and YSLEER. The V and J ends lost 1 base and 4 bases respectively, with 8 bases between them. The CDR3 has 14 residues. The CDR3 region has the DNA TGCGCCAGCAGCCAAGCCGCGGGTAATCAGCCCCAGCATTTT. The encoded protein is CASSQAAGNQPQHF.

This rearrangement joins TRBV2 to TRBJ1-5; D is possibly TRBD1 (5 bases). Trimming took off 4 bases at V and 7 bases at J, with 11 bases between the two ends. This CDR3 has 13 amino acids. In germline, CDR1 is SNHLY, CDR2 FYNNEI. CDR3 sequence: CASSGQGGQPQHF. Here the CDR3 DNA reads TGTGCCAGCAGTGGTCAGGGAGGGCAGCCCCAGCATTTT.

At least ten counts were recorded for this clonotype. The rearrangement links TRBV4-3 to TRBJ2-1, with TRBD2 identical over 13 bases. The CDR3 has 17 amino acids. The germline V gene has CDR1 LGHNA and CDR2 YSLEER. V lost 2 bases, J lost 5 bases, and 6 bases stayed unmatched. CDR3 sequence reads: CASSQTSGRASDNEQFF. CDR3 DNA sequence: TGCGCCAGCAGCCAAACTAGCGGGAGGGCCTCAGACAATGAGCAGTTCTTC.

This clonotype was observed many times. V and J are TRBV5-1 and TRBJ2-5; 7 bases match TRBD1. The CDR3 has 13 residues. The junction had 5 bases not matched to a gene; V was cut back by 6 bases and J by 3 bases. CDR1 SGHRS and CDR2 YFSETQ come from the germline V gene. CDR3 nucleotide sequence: TGCGCCAGCAACCGGGACAGAGAAGAGACCCAGTACTTC. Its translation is CASNRDREETQYF.

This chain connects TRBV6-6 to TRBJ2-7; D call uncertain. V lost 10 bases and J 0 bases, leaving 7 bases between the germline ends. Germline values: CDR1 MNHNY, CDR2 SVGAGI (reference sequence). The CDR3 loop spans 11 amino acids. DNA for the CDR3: TGTGCCACCTGGGACTCCTACGAGCAGTACTTC. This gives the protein CATWDSYEQYF.

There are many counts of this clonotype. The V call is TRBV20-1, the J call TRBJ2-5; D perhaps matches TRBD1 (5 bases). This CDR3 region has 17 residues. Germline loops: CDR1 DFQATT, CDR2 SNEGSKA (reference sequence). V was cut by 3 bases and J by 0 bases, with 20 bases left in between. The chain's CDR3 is CSARDGQLKGYQETQYF. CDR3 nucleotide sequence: TGCAGTGCTAGGGACGGACAACTAAAGGGATACCAAGAGACCCAGTACTTC.

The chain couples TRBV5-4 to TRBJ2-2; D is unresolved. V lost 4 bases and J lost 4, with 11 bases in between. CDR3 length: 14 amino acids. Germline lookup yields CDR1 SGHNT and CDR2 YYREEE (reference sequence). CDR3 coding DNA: TGTGCCAGCAGCAGATCTAGTTTCACCGGGGAGCTGTTTTTT. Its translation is CASSRSSFTGELFF.